This TCR beta chain was identified during a study of cytomegalovirus exposure and HLA in healthy donors (dated by TCRdb to the late 2010s). As for the study more broadly: In an earlier analysis of fewer than 750 of the donors, 250 to 300 Gb of sequence data and 100 million or so unique TCR beta sequences from about 179 million T cells were reported. In addition to the first cohort of 500 to 850 subjects, a separate validation cohort of approximately 120 different subjects was used. Because of strong linkage in the cohort, roughly five DR-DQ haplotypes were treated as single units for association and clustering. Of the approximately 400 genotyped donors, around 81% fell in the genetic ancestry cluster associated with self-reported Caucasian donors. An earlier analysis of approximately 630 of the donors applied high-throughput TCR beta sequencing to assess whether each TCR beta V gene segment acted as functional or pseudogenic. High-throughput TCR immunosequencing, statistical association of individual TCRs with disease status, and machine learning were combined to predict cytomegalovirus infection status. All discovery cohort repertoires had been generated on a single sequencing platform. The number of typed donors differed by locus: about 620-640 for A, B, C, DRB1 and DQB1; approximately 530 for DQA1; 606 for DPA1; and roughly 470 for DPB1. Using immunosequencing, the study profiled T cell repertoires from about 620 subjects and related those repertoires to cytomegalovirus serostatus. Alongside the repertoire data, information on donor age, sex, ethnicity and CMV serostatus was compiled. The study aimed to test whether signatures of past pathogen exposure could be identified by cataloging public T cell receptors. Across 300 to 400 genotyped donors of the cohort, an average of about 240,000 unique TCR beta nucleotide sequences per donor were sequenced, and 15% to 20% of those sequences were non-productive. A later analysis re-analyzed previously published TCR beta repertoires from 666 donors and added high-resolution HLA genotyping to study TCR occurrence patterns. Rather than drawing on any new phenotypic data, the later analysis identified candidate immune exposures from TCR beta sequences and the way those sequences occurred across donors. HLA typing covered class I and class II loci at four-digit resolution. Genome-wide SNP genotypes for about 65% of the roughly 670 donors were used in a later genetic analysis, which treated that subset as a discovery cohort. An early release covering 550 to 700 HLA-typed donors comprised approximately 290 gigabases of sequencing data and some 79 million unique TCR sequences. The paper's findings and limits, for the study overall: A further reported finding was that TCR beta sequences accurately predicted the HLA-A and HLA-B alleles for most subjects in the first cohort. In a later analysis, several top co-occurrence clusters were reported to appear linked to parvovirus B19, influenza, CMV and Epstein-Barr virus. A later genetic analysis reported fewer N-insertions in productive TCRs among donors in an Asian-associated ancestry cluster than the approximately 670-donor mean. In this cohort, only TCR beta chains were sequenced, and detectable features were limited by the absence of alpha or paired-chain data. In a later analysis, around 17,000 TCR beta sequences were associated with specific HLA alleles at a false discovery rate of 0.05. A later analysis found that TCR association rates varied across HLA loci, with DRB1 alleles showing the most associated TCRs and HLA-C alleles the fewest. Most TCR sequences were observed very rarely across donors, whereas some public TCRs were present in many individuals. Sequencing depth was assumed to be roughly uniform across donors in the presence/absence analyses, though that assumption may not hold. A later genetic analysis associated a missense DCLRE1C variant with V-gene and J-gene trimming of TCR beta chains, and an independent cohort replicated the association. The sequencing pipeline was judged likely to have produced a cluster of highly shared sequence variants as a technical artifact. Correlated functional status among segregating V segments might be attributable to linkage disequilibrium, but an unknown experimental factor could not be ruled out. According to the authors, the approach could potentially be generalized to other disease states and immunological phenotypes. In both the original and validation cohorts, the classifier was reported to diagnose cytomegalovirus status with high specificity and sensitivity. HLA typing was unavailable for some donors at each locus, so association tests used only the typed subset. CMV serostatus was the only immune exposure information available for the cohort. Over 15 rarely observed V segments, including chromosome 9 orphons, were excluded from the earlier analysis of about 600 of the donors because counts were too low. Three of the identified cytomegalovirus-associated TCR beta chains were confirmed in vitro to be specific for cytomegalovirus antigens. When HLA alleles, especially DR and DQ, strongly co-occurred, TCR associations were difficult to assign to individual alleles. Compared with equally common non-associated chains, HLA-associated TCR beta chains in a later analysis were more clonally expanded and had lower generation probabilities. Some IMGT-functional V segments, including TRBV6-2 and TRBV6-3, could not be told apart with the 87-base-pair reads, so those segments were excluded. The study listed approximately 160 TCR beta chains as associated with cytomegalovirus. In a later analysis, most CMV-associated TCR beta chains were found to appear HLA-restricted, with HLA associations seemingly driven largely by CMV exposure. In an earlier analysis of 450 to 750 of the donors, most TCR beta V segments appeared in productive rearrangements about 87% or about 30% of the time, broadly matching IMGT annotations.

V has 5 bases trimmed and J has 10 bases trimmed; junction bases matching no gene number 10. The CDR3 numbers 15 residues from cysteine through phenylalanine. Solely the CDR3 DNA is kept, with 45 bases framed from the first base. Via the germline V gene (reference sequence), CDR1 is SEHNR and CDR2 FQNEAQ. The library was prepared using the immunoSEQ multiplex PCR assay. A mixture of 60 forward primers for TCR Vbeta segments and 13 reverse primers for TCR Jbeta segments was used in the multiplex PCR. Amplification of the CDR3 region of rearranged TCR beta genes was performed with a multiplex PCR assay on genomic DNA. Amplified TCR beta libraries were sequenced as 87-base-pair reads on the Illumina HiSeq System. The authors' analysis ran thus. A later analysis counted tens of millions of unique TCR beta chains across the 670 or so repertoires, and approximately 11 million of these chains were shared by at least two donors. To remove PCR and sequencing errors, raw reads were error-corrected and collapsed into unique sequences using a nearest-neighbor algorithm that merged closely related sequences. Alignment of CDR3 sequences to IMGT reference sequences was used to assign V, D and J gene segments. Each retained sequence needed at least a six-nucleotide match to both a V gene segment and a J gene segment. A rearrangement counted as productive if the CDR3 had no stop codons and remained in frame with V and J, and every other rearrangement counted as non-productive. CDR3 was defined according to IMGT convention as the region running from the second conserved V-encoded cysteine to the conserved J-encoded phenylalanine. The earlier analysis of some 580 of the donors excluded any sequence lacking an unambiguous match to a single V gene segment. An earlier analysis of 450 to 650 of the donors called V segments functional above 56.7% productive rearrangements and segregating when the between-donor standard deviation exceeded 5%. A statistical classification framework was built to diagnose cytomegalovirus status from the catalog of TCR beta chain sequences. A later analysis assigned V and J genes by comparing TCR nucleotide sequences with IMGT/GENE-DB human TR gene sequences. In a later analysis, CDR3 sequences and most-parsimonious VDJ recombination scenarios were assigned using the TCRdist pipeline. A later analysis defined each TCR beta chain by its CDR3 amino acid sequence plus V-gene family, and excluded reads lacking a unique V-gene family. To address suspected cross-contamination and a sequencing artifact, a later analysis removed a few hundred highly shared, low-generation-probability nucleotide sequences. In a later analysis, a clonal expansion index for each public chain was calculated from normalized within-repertoire ranks of inferred template counts. In a later analysis, generation probabilities were computed using a VDJ recombination model fitted to out-of-frame rearrangements, and the results were checked against IGoR. In a later analysis, hypergeometric tests were used to score TCR-TCR, TCR-HLA and TCR-CMV co-occurrence, with a repertoire-size bias correction applied to TCR pairs. False discovery rates were estimated in a later analysis by permuting HLA or CMV assignments 20 times. In a later analysis, co-occurring TCRs were grouped with DBSCAN, and TCRdist sequence similarity was added when clustering was performed within HLA-allele-positive subsets. Repertoires with fewer than 30,000 or more than 120,000 public chains were left out of co-occurrence clustering, as were five repertoires with anomalous nucleotide sharing. TCRdb holds this immuneACCESS table with in-frame rearrangements only. Some clones are missing; in checked studies, unresolved V genes explain under half, and the rest has no known cause. That table supplies the V and J calls and clone size; D and trimming were determined from the DNA. This sample comprises 200,000 or so clones, less than 90% of them detected only once. In total, the top ten clones hold around 0.25% of the sample.

In total, 630 or so healthy bone marrow donors made up the cohort. At the time of sampling, all cohort members were nominally healthy, though unrecorded immune exposures were likely present. The donor was CMV seronegative and belonged to the group of 350 or so seronegative cohort members. Every donor gave a peripheral blood sample, and the peripheral blood mononuclear cells from that sample were used for TCR beta sequencing. Genomic DNA extraction from the blood cell samples was performed with the Qiagen DNeasy Blood Extraction Kit. Regarding this clone: This clone's antigen is unknown. It has no much larger one-base neighbor in the sample; base qualities were not kept.

The source material was PBMCs. This TCR derives from a girl under two years old in good health and CMV-seronegative. The chain uses TRBV7-9 and TRBJ2-1, with 11 bases aligning to TRBD2. The bases are TGTGCCAGCAGCCCCGCATCTAGCGGGAGGCGGGAGCAGTTCTTC. The resulting protein is CASSPASSGRREQFF.